The rows below give T cell receptor beta chains drawn from one sample of a study of T-cell memory formation after mild COVID-19. TCRdb used MiXCR to reprocess the 5' RACE reads, holding one entry per CDR3 protein. The table records 10,000 to 15,000 distinct CDR3 sequences, 15% to 20% of them present only once. Sample: PBMCs or a T cell subset sorted from them (not recorded which). Every receptor here comes from a man aged 18 to 35 who had mild COVID-19 (a few samples of this study predate the infection). Cell type and time point are not known. CDR3s include the opening cysteine and the closing phenylalanine or tryptophan.

V gene	CDR3 length	J gene	CDR3 protein
TRBV20-1	14	TRBJ2-3	CSAVGSGPADTQYF
TRBV27	15	TRBJ2-1	CASSPPFRGVYEQFF
TRBV6-2/TRBV6-3	15	TRBJ2-7	CASSYSRRPPYEQYF
TRBV12-3/TRBV12-4	14	TRBJ2-1	CASSLGGSYNEQFF
TRBV5-6	13	TRBJ1-2	CASSLVGYYGYTF
TRBV4-2	16	TRBJ2-7	CASSRVGTGIIYEQYF
TRBV10-3	19	TRBJ1-4	CAISESLFPPSATNEKLFF
TRBV5-1	14	TRBJ1-1	CASSLPGSYTEAFF
TRBV10-3	14	TRBJ2-7	CAISEGTGRYEQYF
TRBV6-5	14	TRBJ1-5	CASSKTANNQPQHF
TRBV6-2/TRBV6-3	16	TRBJ2-4	CASSYPGHLAKNIQYF
TRBV12-3/TRBV12-4	15	TRBJ2-5	CASSLVSGAAETQYF
TRBV4-1	17	TRBJ1-1	CASSQGFRGDMNTEAFF
TRBV7-9	16	TRBJ1-5	CASSSGSMGSNQPQHF
TRBV20-1	20	TRBJ2-5	CSARPPAGGTRELYQETQYF
TRBV4-3	13	TRBJ2-3	CASSQEDRDTQYF
TRBV4-1	16	TRBJ1-5	CASSQIWTGSNQPQHF
TRBV9	16	TRBJ2-5	CASSPGTSGEQETQYF
TRBV2	16	TRBJ2-6	CASSEGTGSGANVLTF
TRBV12-3/TRBV12-4	11	TRBJ2-1	CASSLSDEQFF
TRBV9	16	TRBJ2-5	CASSPGQGFLTEAQYF
TRBV20-1	17	TRBJ2-7	CSAPGTGAPLLSYEQYF
TRBV9	14	TRBJ1-2	CASSVWQGAYGYTF
TRBV6-2/TRBV6-3	17	TRBJ2-5	CASRQKTAGTPQETQYF
TRBV9	16	TRBJ1-2	CASSSSPARGDYGYTF
TRBV20-1	14	TRBJ2-1	CSASDWSSYNEQFF
TRBV18	13	TRBJ1-2	CASSTALYYGYTF
TRBV12-3/TRBV12-4	14	TRBJ2-1	CASSFSGGANEQFF
TRBV18	17	TRBJ1-1	CASSSAWGGALDTEAFF
TRBV24-1	14	TRBJ2-2	CATGRGGNTGELFF
TRBV15	14	TRBJ2-7	CATSSGTGPYEQYF
TRBV6-5	18	TRBJ1-1	CASSLRLGWGLLDTEAFF
TRBV2	14	TRBJ1-2	CASSQPEGTGGYTF
TRBV6-4	13	TRBJ1-4	CASSEGVDEKLFF
TRBV9	17	TRBJ2-1	CASSVGATGASYNEQFF
TRBV6-6	12	TRBJ2-1	CASSSWTPEQFF
TRBV7-9	14	TRBJ2-5	CASSASGGRETQYF
TRBV11-2	15	TRBJ2-7	CASSLMTGSSYEQYF
TRBV11-3	13	TRBJ1-6	CASSLGGASPLHF
TRBV7-3	15	TRBJ2-1	CASSRGASGYNEQFF
TRBV4-3	17	TRBJ2-5	CASSQESEGFRQETQYF
TRBV20-1	14	TRBJ1-2	CSAREGVYQYGYTF
TRBV6-5	13	TRBJ1-1	CASFYQRGYEAFF
TRBV21-1	16	TRBJ2-4	CASSKPGQGGKNIQYF
TRBV18	14	TRBJ2-7	CASSPPDREYEQYF
TRBV5-1	15	TRBJ2-5	CASSLGGPSQETQYF
TRBV6-2/TRBV6-3	13	TRBJ2-7	CASSLDTSYEQYF
TRBV27	15	TRBJ1-1	CASSPWTGRDTEAFF
TRBV7-6	15	TRBJ2-2	CASSFNRRGSGELFF
TRBV12-3/TRBV12-4	14	TRBJ1-1	CASSLSRPWGEAFF
TRBV4-3	21	TRBJ1-5	CASSQDLSGHTLAYSNQPQHF
TRBV16	15	TRBJ2-1	CASSRQDKGYNEQFF
TRBV7-6	15	TRBJ2-3	CASSVRGVNTDTQYF
TRBV3-1	13	TRBJ1-5	CASSQGGRQPQHF
TRBV6-5	19	TRBJ2-7	CASSYSPRALAGGLYEQYF
TRBV4-1	13	TRBJ1-1	CASSQREVTEAFF
TRBV7-2	13	TRBJ1-3	CASSLIPGNTIYF
TRBV6-4	15	TRBJ2-3	CASSDGTGGADTQYF
TRBV11-2	17	TRBJ2-2	CASSDGRGGSATGELFF
TRBV27	12	TRBJ2-7	CASSGSVYEQYF